One T cell receptor beta chain is described in this entry. There is no known antigen for this receptor. No qualities accompany the bases; no much larger clone lies one base away. The study described a robust, sensitive protocol for amplifying, sequencing and analyzing TCRs, using 3' ligation of a UMI-containing oligonucleotide to TCR cDNA. For whole blood analysis, 2.5 ml of peripheral blood was collected from healthy adult volunteers into Tempus tubes, and RNA was extracted following the manufacturer's instructions. Total RNA was treated with RQ1 DNase, without cell sorting, prior to reverse transcription, with an input of about 1 to 1,100 ng being targeted. Libraries were prepared from skin biopsies and whole blood so that pipeline robustness could be tested in samples in which T cells form a minority population. The CDR3 covers 15 residues, taking in both the cysteine and the phenylalanine. The kept DNA is CDR3 alone, 45 bases in frame from the first base. The V and J ends are trimmed by 5 bases and 0 bases, leaving 12 bases between them. The germline V gene specifies SGHTA as CDR1 and FQGNSA as CDR2.

The library was obtained by 5' RACE. The ligated cDNA was amplified by four rounds of PCR, in which nested alpha and beta constant region primers were used together with the SP2 primer. For the blood and skin samples, reverse transcription of TCR RNA was done with SuperScript IV along with alpha and beta constant region primers. T4 RNA ligase 1 was used to ligate an oligonucleotide containing the Illumina SP2 primer and a UMI to the 3' end of the cDNA. To prevent hairpin formation, the 12-nucleotide UMI was made up of two random hexamers with an eight-base spacer between them. TCR alpha and beta chain libraries were processed separately from the second PCR onward, with dual indexing for multiplexing. After pooling, the indexed libraries were analyzed by capillary electrophoresis and sequenced on either an Illumina MiSeq or NextSeq. To boost base diversity and improve cluster recognition, PhiX DNA at 5-7% was spiked into the libraries. Processing in the source paper ran as follows. UMIs were extracted from read 2 by Demultiplexor and combined with the TCR sequence from read 1, and reads were split according to sample indices. V and J genes and V-J junctions were identified by Decombinator, which gave every TCR a five-part identifier that included V and J deletions. Collapsinator relied on UMIs to correct both sequencing errors and PCR amplification heterogeneity, producing a UMI-based abundance for each TCR. CDR3Translator turned identifiers into nucleotide sequence, translated that sequence into amino acids, and pulled out CDR3 regions based on terminal motifs. After normalization to the amount of input RNA, the error-corrected alpha and beta TCR counts from blood and from skin were compared. In-frame beta chains were kept once TCRdb had trimmed the public reads at Q25 with fastp and called clones with MiXCR. Identical CDR3 proteins give one entry, which carries the most common genes and DNA. The V and J calls and clone size come from TCRdb's table, not from the authors' own analysis. Within this sample are 55,000 to 70,000 distinct CDR3 sequences, with around 7.3% of them counted one time only. The ten largest clones represent roughly 9.7% of the sample.

This specimen belongs to a study of naive and memory T cell subsets (dated by TCRdb to the late 2010s). For the study in its entirety: The figure summarizing these samples reported ten or so blood donors, 7 tuberculin skin test biopsies and 3 saline control biopsies. PCR2 was typically a SYBR Green qPCR stopped at a set threshold; low-input samples could instead use end-point PCR (approximately 6 cycles).

Points the paper makes about the study in general: The RNA-based method was acknowledged as potentially sensitive to TCR transcript changes with T cell activation and differentiation.

This clonotype originated in a male donor in good health. This chain joins TRBV7-2 to TRBJ2-3; TRBD2 could be the D gene, as 5 bases match. The nucleotide sequence reads as follows: TGTGCCAGCAGCACAAGCGGCCCTAGCACAGATACGCAGTATTTT. It translates to CASSTSGPSTDTQYF.